The 8 T cell receptor beta chains presented below share a single source sample, sequenced in a study of spatial heterogeneity in lung cancer. Regarding the study as a whole: Mutation counts in tumors were tracked by counts of expanded intratumoral alpha and beta TCRs.

Indicated time point: sample taken at primary tumor resection. TCRdb re-called the 5' RACE reads with MiXCR, one entry per CDR3 protein. The top ten hold 45% to 55% of the sample, which has under 6,000 distinct CDR3 sequences, 6% to 8.5% seen once. The antigens for these receptors are not known. This sample comprised lung tumor tissue, obtained at surgery. The receptors stem from a male donor with early-stage non-small cell lung cancer.

This chain joins TRBV15 and TRBJ2-2; D is perhaps TRBD1 (6 bases). V was cut by 1 base and J by 5 bases, with 11 bases left in between. Germline V gives CDR1 LNHNV, CDR2 YYDKDF (reference sequence). This CDR3 has 15 residues. CDR3 coding DNA: TGTGCCACCAGCAGAGGGGCAGGGGATACCGGGGAGCTGTTTTTT. This encodes CATSRGAGDTGELFF.

This clonotype appeared a few times. This sequence joins TRBV12-3 or TRBV12-4 and TRBJ2-2, with 7 bases lining up with TRBD1. The CDR3 is 15 amino acids. With V trimmed by 6 bases and J by 4 bases, 8 bases remained unmatched. CDR3 residues: CASSPDRMGTGELFF. Here the CDR3 DNA reads TGTGCCAGCAGCCCGGACAGGATGGGCACCGGGGAGCTGTTTTTT.

This clonotype was detected a few times. One end of the junction does not line up with germline, which may come from a read error. This chain connects TRBV29-1 to TRBJ2-7; unclear D gene. This CDR3 is 14 amino acids long. CDR1 and CDR2 (germline): SQVTM, ANQGSEA. Here the CDR3 reads CSVQERSSTYEQYF. CDR3 sequence (DNA): TGCAGCGTTCAAGAGAGAAGCTCCACCTACGAGCAGTACTTC.

This clonotype occurred many times. The J gene is TRBJ1-5, the V gene TRBV5-1; weak D call: TRBD1 (5 bases). The CDR3 has 13 residues. Trimming left V 0 bases short and J 10 bases short, with 11 bases between. From germline, CDR1 is SGHRS and CDR2 YFSETQ. CDR3 nucleotides: TGCGCCAGCAGCTTGGCCGGGGGGGAACCCCAGCATTTT. Protein product: CASSLAGGEPQHF. Full variable domain (rest looked up from reference TRBV5-1 and TRBJ1-5): KAGVTQTPRYLIKTRGQQVTLSCSPISGHRSVSWYQQTPGQGLQFLFEYFSETQRNKGNFPGRFSGRQFSNSRSEMNVSTLELGDSALYLCASSLAGGEPQHFGDGTRLSIL.

This clonotype has ten or more counts. V gene TRBV29-1 combines with J gene TRBJ2-5; D may be TRBD1 (6 bases). In germline, CDR1 is SQVTM, CDR2 ANQGSEA. The CDR3 is 13 residues long. Trimming pared 4 bases from V and 3 bases from J, leaving 12 bases between. CDR3: CSVVPGDKETQYF. The CDR3 nucleotides are TGCAGCGTTGTACCAGGGGATAAAGAGACCCAGTACTTC.

This clonotype is judged large. The chain employs TRBV5-6 and TRBJ1-4; no clear D. V lost 0 bases, J lost 6 bases, and 12 bases lay in between. The length of the CDR3 is 15 residues. Per germline, CDR1 SGHDT and CDR2 YYEEEE. The CDR3, as DNA: TGTGCCAGCAGCTTGGTGGGGAGGGAAGATGAAAAACTGTTTTTT. Translation: CASSLVGREDEKLFF. Full variable domain (outside the CDR3, taken from reference TRBV5-6 and TRBJ1-4): DAGVTQSPTHLIKTRGQQVTLRCSPKSGHDTVSWYQQALGQGPQFIFQYYEEEERQRGNFPDRFSGHQFPNYSSELNVNALLLGDSALYLCASSLVGREDEKLFFGSGTQLSVL.

This sequence joins TRBV10-1 and TRBJ2-3, with 12 positions matching TRBD2. The germline V gene has CDR1 WNHNN and CDR2 SYGVQD (reference sequence). Trimming removed 6 bases from V and 6 bases from J; junction bases left unmatched: 4. The CDR3 has 14 amino acids. The CDR3 nucleotides read TGCGCCAGCAGCCCCGGGACTAGCGGGGATACGCAGTATTTT. This encodes CASSPGTSGDTQYF.

This clonotype has ten or more counts. The rearrangement links TRBV6-5 to TRBJ1-2; 9 bases map to TRBD1. Per germline, CDR1 MNHEY and CDR2 SVGAGI. The junction had 11 bases not matched to a gene; V was cut back by 5 bases and J by 7 bases. The CDR3 is made up of 15 amino acids. CDR3 loop: CASSQEDRGPSGYTF. The CDR3, as DNA: TGTGCCAGCAGTCAGGAGGACAGGGGCCCCTCTGGCTACACCTTC.